This section outlines one TCR beta chain sequence together with its context. This entry belongs to a study of blood T cell repertoires in COVID-19. Data came from immunoSEQ multiplex PCR; TCRdb stores just in-frame clones and leaves some out. The repertoire holds over 100,000 clones, with 70% to 85% as singletons. The sample comprised peripheral blood. This TCR came from a man between 60 and 70 years old with active or convalescent COVID-19.

The DNA for the CDR3 is TGTGCCACCAGCACGACACAGGGGGGGAGAGGTGAAGCTTTCTTT. Protein product: CATSTTQGGRGEAFF. This chain joins TRBV15 and TRBJ1-1, with 8 nucleotides matching TRBD1. V trimming: 4 bases; J trimming: 7 bases; junction bases outside the gene matches: 11. The CDR3 contains 15 residues. The germline gives CDR1 LNHNV, CDR2 YYDKDF (reference sequence).